The clone carrying this TCR beta chain was seen ten or more times. Its specificity is not known. RNA transcripts gave rise to amplified TCR beta CDR3 regions. First-round RT-PCR with HTBI primers amplified the TCR CDR3 region. One entry per CDR3 protein, called by TCRdb with MiXCR from the multiplex PCR reads. Here the sample spans 400,000 to 550,000 distinct CDR3 sequences, roughly a quarter being singletons. Germline V lookup: CDR1 DFQATT, CDR2 SNEGSKA (reference sequence). This CDR3 is built from 14 residues. The ends were cut back, 2 bases at V and 1 base at J, with 12 bases in the middle. These data originate in a study of T cells in Graves' hyperthyroidism and ophthalmopathy. General study findings and limits: Classification by a 13 V-J model distinguished ophthalmopathy from stable hyperthyroidism. Ophthalmopathy got predicted by the model a median around 6.6 months before its onset.

Clinicians diagnosed patients from clinical symptoms, serum thyroxine and TRAb, thyroid ultrasound and orbital computed tomography. Isolation of PBMCs was performed on 8.5 to 10 ml fresh peripheral blood. The sample was blood. The chain links TRBV20-1 to TRBJ2-7, with no clear D. The receptor's source is a woman in her 30s with Graves' ophthalmopathy. The CDR3 DNA reads TGCAGTGCTAGACACCTTAAAGGGTCCTACGAGCAGTACTTC. Translation gives CSARHLKGSYEQYF.